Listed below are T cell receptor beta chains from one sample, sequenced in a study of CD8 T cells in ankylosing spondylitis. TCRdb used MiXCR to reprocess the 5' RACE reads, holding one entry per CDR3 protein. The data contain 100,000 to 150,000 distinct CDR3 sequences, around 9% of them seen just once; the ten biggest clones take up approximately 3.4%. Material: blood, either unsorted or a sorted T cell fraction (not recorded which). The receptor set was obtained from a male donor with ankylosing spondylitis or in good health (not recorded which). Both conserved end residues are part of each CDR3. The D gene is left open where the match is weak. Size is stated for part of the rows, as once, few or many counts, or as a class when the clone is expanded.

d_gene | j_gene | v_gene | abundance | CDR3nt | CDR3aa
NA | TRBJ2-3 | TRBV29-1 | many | TGCAGCGTTGTCTCGGTTGCGGATACGCAGTATTTT | CSVVSVADTQYF
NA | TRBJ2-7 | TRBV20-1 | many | TGCAGTGCTAAAAATCTGAGGGCCGACCACGAGCAGTACTTC | CSAKNLRADHEQYF
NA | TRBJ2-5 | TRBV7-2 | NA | TGTGCCAGCAGCTTAGTTCCCCTGTCATCAGAGACCCAGTACTTC | CASSLVPLSSETQYF
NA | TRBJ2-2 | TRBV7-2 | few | TGTGCCAGCAGCTTAAGGCAGGGGAACCCCCCCGGGGAGCTGTTTTTT | CASSLRQGNPPGELFF
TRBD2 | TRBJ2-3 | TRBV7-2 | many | TGTGCCAGCAGCTTTCAAGCGGGAGTGCGCACAGATACGCAGTATTTT | CASSFQAGVRTDTQYF
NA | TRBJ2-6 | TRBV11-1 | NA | TGTGCCAGCAAGAGGACAGTCCGCTCTGGGGCCAACGTCCTGACTTTC | CASKRTVRSGANVLTF
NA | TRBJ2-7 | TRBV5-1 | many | TGCGCCAGCAGCTTGGCGGCAGGCTTAAGCTCCTACGAGCAGTACTTC | CASSLAAGLSSYEQYF
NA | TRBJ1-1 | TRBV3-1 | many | TGTGCCAGCAGCAATGGACTGAGATTATCTGAAGCTTTCTTT | CASSNGLRLSEAFF
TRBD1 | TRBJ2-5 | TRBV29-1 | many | TGCAGCGTGGCCCCGACAGGGGGGCTCGAGACCCAGTACTTC | CSVAPTGGLETQYF
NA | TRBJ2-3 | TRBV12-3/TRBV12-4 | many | TGTGCCAGCAGTTTTCGCGATACGCAGTATTTT | CASSFRDTQYF
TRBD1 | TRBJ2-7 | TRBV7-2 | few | TGTGCCAGCAGCTCCGCCGGGACAGAATCCTACGAGCAGTACTTC | CASSSAGTESYEQYF
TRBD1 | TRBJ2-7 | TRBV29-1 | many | TGCAGCGTTTTACCGGGACAGGGGACTTATTACGAGCAGTACTTC | CSVLPGQGTYYEQYF
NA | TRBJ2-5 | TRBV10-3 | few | TGTGCCATCAGCGGGGCCTGGCGCCAAGAGACCCAGTACTTC | CAISGAWRQETQYF
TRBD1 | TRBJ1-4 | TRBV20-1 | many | TGCAGTGCCCTCGGGACAGGGCGAAATGAAAAACTGTTTTTT | CSALGTGRNEKLFF
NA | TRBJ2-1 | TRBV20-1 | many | TGCAGTGCTAGAGGTTCGGGGCAGAGGAGATACGTACGATCGTTCTTC | CSARGSGQRRYVRSFF
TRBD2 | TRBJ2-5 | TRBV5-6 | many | TGTGCCAGCAGCTTGACCGGGAGGGCCTCCCAAGAGACCCAGTACTTC | CASSLTGRASQETQYF
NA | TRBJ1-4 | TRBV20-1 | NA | TGCAGTGCTAGATCTGCAACTAATGAAAAACTGTTTTTT | CSARSATNEKLFF
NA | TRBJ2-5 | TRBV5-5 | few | TGTGCCAGCGGGCTGGGGGGCGCGGGCGAGACCCAGTACTTC | CASGLGGAGETQYF
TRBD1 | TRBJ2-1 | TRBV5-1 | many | TGCGCCAGCAGCTCCCGGGACAGGGGCTACAATGAGCAGTTCTTC | CASSSRDRGYNEQFF
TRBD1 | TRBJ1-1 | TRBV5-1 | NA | TGCGCCAGCAGCTGGGCCCGGACAGGGGCGAGAAACACTGAAGCTTTCTTT | CASSWARTGARNTEAFF
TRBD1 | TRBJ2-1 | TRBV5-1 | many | TGCGCCAGCAGCTTCTGGACAGGGGGCGAACTGGGCAATGAGCAGTTCTTC | CASSFWTGGELGNEQFF
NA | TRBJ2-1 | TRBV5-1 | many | TGCGCCAGCAGGATGTACAGGCCCTACAATGAGCAGTTCTTC | CASRMYRPYNEQFF
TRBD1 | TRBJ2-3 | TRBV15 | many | TGTGCCACGGAAACAGGGGGTAGCACAGATACGCAGTATTTT | CATETGGSTDTQYF
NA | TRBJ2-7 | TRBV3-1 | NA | TGTGCCAGCAGCCGATCCGAACTTTCCTACGAGCAGTACTTC | CASSRSELSYEQYF
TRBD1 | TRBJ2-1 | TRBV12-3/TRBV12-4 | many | TGTGCCAGCAGTTTGATACAGGGGCGTGAGCAGTTCTTC | CASSLIQGREQFF
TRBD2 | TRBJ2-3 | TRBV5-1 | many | TGCGCCAGCAGTCCTCCATTTCCGACACCGGGACTAGCCGTCACAGATACGCAGTATTTT | CASSPPFPTPGLAVTDTQYF
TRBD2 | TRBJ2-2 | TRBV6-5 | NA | TGTGCCAGCAGTTCCCGAAGGTCGGGGCGGGAGAATGTCGGGGAGCTGTTTTTT | CASSSRRSGRENVGELFF
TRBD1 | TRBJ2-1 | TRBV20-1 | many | TGCAGTGCTAGACTATCGACAGGGATCGGTGAGCAGTTCTTC | CSARLSTGIGEQFF
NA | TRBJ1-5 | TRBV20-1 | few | TGCAGTGCTAGTAGGAGGGGGGGGACTCAGCCCCAGCATTTT | CSASRRGGTQPQHF
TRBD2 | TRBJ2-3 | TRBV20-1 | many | TGCAGTGCTAGAGATCTTGGCACTAGCGGGAGTCTCACAGATACGCAGTATTTT | CSARDLGTSGSLTDTQYF
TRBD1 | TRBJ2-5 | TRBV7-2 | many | TGTGCCAGCAGACAGGGGGCTTTTGGAGAGACCCAGTACTTC | CASRQGAFGETQYF
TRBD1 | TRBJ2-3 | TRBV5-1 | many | TGCGCCAGCAGCGTCCTACAGGGGAACACAGATACGCAGTATTTT | CASSVLQGNTDTQYF
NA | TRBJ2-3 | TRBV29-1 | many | TGCAGCGTGAGCCAGGGGAACACAGATACGCAGTATTTT | CSVSQGNTDTQYF
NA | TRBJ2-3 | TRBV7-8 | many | TGTGCCAGCAGCCCTAAACCCTTGGAACTGGGGGCTTGGGGAGATACGCAGTATTTT | CASSPKPLELGAWGDTQYF
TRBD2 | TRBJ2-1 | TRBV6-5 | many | TGTGCCAGCAGTTACTCGAGAGGGCGGGGGTATGAGCAGTTCTTC | CASSYSRGRGYEQFF
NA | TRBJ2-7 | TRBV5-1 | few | TGCGCCAGCAGCTTGGGGGGTGGGACCTCCTACGAGCAGTACTTC | CASSLGGGTSYEQYF
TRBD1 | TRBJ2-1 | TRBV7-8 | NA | TGTGCCAGCAGCTTTACTGCTGGACAGGGGGGGACCTACAATGAGCAGTTCTTC | CASSFTAGQGGTYNEQFF
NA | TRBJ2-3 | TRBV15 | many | TGTGCCACCAGCAGAGGGGCGGGCAGCACAGATACGCAGTATTTT | CATSRGAGSTDTQYF
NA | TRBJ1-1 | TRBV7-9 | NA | TGTGCCAGCAGCTTGGGGCTTGGGAGGGGGATGAACACTGAAGCTTTCTTT | CASSLGLGRGMNTEAFF
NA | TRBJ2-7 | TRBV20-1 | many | TGCAGTGCAGGCTTGGAAGACTACGAGCAGTACTTC | CSAGLEDYEQYF
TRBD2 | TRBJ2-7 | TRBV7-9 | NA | TGTGCCAGCAGCTCCGGGACTAGCGGGACTTACGAGCAGTACTTC | CASSSGTSGTYEQYF
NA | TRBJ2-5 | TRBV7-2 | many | TGTGCCAGCAGCTTTGGACGGCAAGAGACCCAGTACTTC | CASSFGRQETQYF
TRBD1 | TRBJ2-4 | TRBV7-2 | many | TGTGCCAGCAGCCCAACAACGACAGGGGCCAAAAACATTCAGTACTTC | CASSPTTTGAKNIQYF
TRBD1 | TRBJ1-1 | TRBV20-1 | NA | TGCAGTGCTAGTAACAGGGGGCGGAACACTGAAGCTTTCTTT | CSASNRGRNTEAFF
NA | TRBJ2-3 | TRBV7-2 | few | TGTGCCAGCAGCTTAGCGGGGACCACCACAGATACGCAGTATTTT | CASSLAGTTTDTQYF
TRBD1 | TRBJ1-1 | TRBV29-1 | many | TGCAGCGGAGGGGGACAGTTGGAGACTGAAGCTTTCTTT | CSGGGQLETEAFF
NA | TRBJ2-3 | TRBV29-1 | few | TGCAGCGTGCATACCGGGACCCGAGGCACAGATACGCAGTATTTT | CSVHTGTRGTDTQYF
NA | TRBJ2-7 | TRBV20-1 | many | TGCAGTGCGATAGGGGACTGGGATAACGAGCAGTACTTC | CSAIGDWDNEQYF
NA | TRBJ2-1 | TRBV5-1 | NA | TGCGCCAGCAGCCTCACCGGGACCAACTACAATGAGCAGTTCTTC | CASSLTGTNYNEQFF